A single sample gave rise to the 30 T cell receptor beta chains below, sequenced in a study of blood T cell repertoires in COVID-19. Libraries were prepared by immunoSEQ multiplex PCR; TCRdb keeps only in-frame clonotypes and omits some of them. Of 270,000 or so clones in the sample, 84% were seen once. Sequenced input: peripheral blood. These receptors were obtained from a human donor with COVID-19, enrolled during active disease. The donor label of this sample is uncertain.

The rearrangement links TRBV4-3 to TRBJ1-1; a weak D match, TRBD1 (5 bases). Germline values: CDR1 LGHNA, CDR2 YSLEER. The CDR3 totals 15 residues. Trimming took 1 base from V and 4 from J, leaving 13 bases between them. The CDR3 is CASSQVEGLGTEAFF. Written as DNA, the CDR3 is TGCGCCAGCAGCCAAGTGGAGGGGCTGGGCACTGAAGCTTTCTTT.

The chain has TRBV5-1 and TRBJ2-1, with TRBD1 matching over 10 bases. The CDR3 extends over 13 amino acids. The junction had 3 bases not matched to a gene; V was cut back by 6 bases and J by 6 bases. CDR1 is SGHRS and CDR2 is YFSETQ in the germline V gene. The CDR3 reads CASTRTGGNEQFF. CDR3 nucleotide sequence: TGCGCCAGCACTCGGACAGGGGGCAATGAGCAGTTCTTC.

The chain has TRBV6-1 and TRBJ2-3; 11 bases are shared with TRBD2. The CDR3 has 17 residues. Per the germline V gene, CDR1 is MNHNS and CDR2 is SASEGT. V was clipped by 4 bases and J by 5 bases; unmatched bases: 11. CDR3 sequence: CASSGLGTSGSLDTQYF. In nucleotides, the CDR3 is TGTGCCAGCAGTGGCCTGGGGACTAGCGGTTCCCTAGATACGCAGTATTTT.

CDR3 region: CASSYKGVAGTYEQYF. In DNA, the CDR3 is TGTGCCAGCAGTTACAAGGGAGTAGCGGGGACCTACGAGCAGTACTTC. V and J are TRBV6-5 and TRBJ2-7; 8 nucleotides line up with TRBD2. The CDR3 totals 16 residues. Germline-derived CDR1 and CDR2 are MNHEY and SVGAGI. Losses at the gene ends were 2 bases for V and 2 bases for J; bases not matched to a gene: 8.

J is TRBJ1-3 and V is TRBV28; D perhaps matches TRBD1 (6 bases). The CDR3 contains 15 residues. V lost 10 bases, J lost 4 bases, and 20 bases lay in between. CDR1 is MDHEN and CDR2 is SYDVKM in the germline V gene. In DNA, the CDR3 is TGTGCCACTTCTACAGGGCCCGGGGCGGGAAACACCATATATTTT. This codes for CATSTGPGAGNTIYF.

The chain employs TRBV5-1 and TRBJ2-3, with 9 bases identical to TRBD2. The J segment lost 2 bases and the V segment lost 0 bases, leaving 4 bases of the junction unmatched. Germline CDR1 is SGHRS and CDR2 is YFSETQ. This CDR3 has 16 amino acids. The CDR3 DNA reads TGCGCCAGCAGCTTGGAGGGCGGGAGGGACACAGATACGCAGTATTTT. This codes for CASSLEGGRDTDTQYF.

Concerning this clone: The sample holds other DNA sequences that translate to the same CDR3. The rearrangement links TRBV10-3 to TRBJ1-2; D unclear. The CDR3 has 12 residues. V lost 4 bases to trimming and J lost 4 bases, with 7 bases between them. Germline assignment: CDR1 ENHRY and CDR2 SYGVKD. The CDR3 bases are TGTGCCATCAGTGGAGGGAGCTATGGCTACACCTTC. This codes for CAISGGSYGYTF.

The V gene is TRBV9, the J gene TRBJ2-5; possibly TRBD1 for D (5 bases). Between the trimmed V and J ends, which lost 0 bases and 0 bases, there was a span of 18 bases. Per germline, CDR1 SGDLS and CDR2 YYNGEE. The CDR3 has 18 residues. Here the CDR3 reads CASSVGPGDSWYQETQYF. CDR3 nucleotides: TGTGCCAGCAGCGTAGGACCCGGTGACAGTTGGTACCAAGAGACCCAGTACTTC.

This sequence joins TRBV12-5 and TRBJ2-5; D unclear. Germline V CDR1 and CDR2: LGHNT, FRNRAP. Trimming took 6 bases from V and 4 from J, leaving 15 bases between them. The length of the CDR3 is 14 residues. CDR3 sequence: CASGKTQRAETQYF. The CDR3 DNA follows: TGTGCTAGTGGCAAGACTCAACGAGCAGAGACCCAGTACTTC.

V usage is TRBV4-1 and J usage is TRBJ2-1; a weak D match, TRBD2 (6 bases). The CDR3 has 14 amino acids. Trimming shortened V by 3 bases and J by 7 bases, and 13 bases separated the two germline ends. The germline V gene has CDR1 MGHRA and CDR2 YSYEKL. This chain's CDR3 is CASSHPWGVNEQFF. CDR3 coding DNA: TGCGCCAGCAGCCATCCCTGGGGGGTTAATGAGCAGTTCTTC.

This clone was seen only once. CDR3 sequence: CASSSGQGYVNTEAFF. The CDR3 DNA follows: TGTGCCAGCAGCTCGGGACAGGGGTATGTGAACACTGAAGCTTTCTTT. The chain uses TRBV28 and TRBJ1-1; 10 bases line up with TRBD1. CDR1 and CDR2 from the germline V gene are MDHEN and SYDVKM. V lost 6 bases, J lost 0 bases, and 7 bases stayed unmatched. CDR3 length equals 16 residues.

This clone was found a few times. This chain connects TRBV7-9 to TRBJ2-7; possible D gene TRBD1, 5 bases. Deletions cut 2 bases from V and 3 bases from J, with 8 bases between. Germline V gives CDR1 SEHNR, CDR2 FQNEAQ (reference sequence). The CDR3 length is 13 residues. This CDR3 reads CASSLQDSYEQYF. CDR3 coding DNA: TGTGCCAGCAGCTTACAAGACAGCTACGAGCAGTACTTC. Looking up the rest from reference TRBV7-9 and TRBJ2-7 gives the full variable domain: DTGVSQNPRHKITKRGQNVTFRCDPISEHNRLYWYRQTLGQGPEFLTYFQNEAQLEKSRLLSDRFSAERPKGSFSTLEIQRTEQGDSAMYLCASSLQDSYEQYFGPGTRLTVT.

The V gene is TRBV6-7, the J gene TRBJ2-1, with a weak D call TRBD2 (6 bases). TRBV6-7 is given ORF status, its function remaining uncertain. The length of the CDR3 is 15 residues. V shed 5 bases and J shed 6 bases, with 17 bases lying between them. For the CDR3, the DNA is TGTGCCAGCAGTGTCGGGAGTGGGGACCTCAATGAGCAGTTCTTC. As protein: CASSVGSGDLNEQFF.

This clone was seen a few times. V and J are TRBV6-6 and TRBJ2-7, with D hard to call. Germline assignment: CDR1 MNHNY and CDR2 SVGAGI (reference sequence). CDR3 length: 14 amino acids. Trimming cost V 3 bases and J 2 bases, with 11 bases left between them. CDR3 sequence (DNA): TGTGCCAGCAGTTATGGCAGGTCGGCCTACGAGCAGTACTTC. Its translation is CASSYGRSAYEQYF.

The V and J genes are TRBV5-1 and TRBJ2-1; 14 bases are a match to TRBD2. This CDR3 comprises 15 residues. The V gene end was trimmed by 6 bases and the J gene end by 9 bases; junction bases not matched to a gene: 8. Germline CDR1 and CDR2: SGHRS and YFSETQ. The CDR3 sequence: CASTSGLAGVGEQFF. CDR3 coding DNA: TGCGCCAGCACCTCGGGACTAGCGGGAGTTGGTGAGCAGTTCTTC.

The chain couples TRBV5-4 to TRBJ1-5, with 8 bases matching TRBD1. CDR3 length equals 13 residues. The germline V gene encodes CDR1 SGHNT and CDR2 YYREEE (reference sequence). V trimming: 5 bases; J trimming: 10 bases; junction bases outside the gene matches: 8. The CDR3 loop is CASSQDRVGPQHF. CDR3 DNA: TGTGCCAGCAGTCAGGACAGGGTCGGTCCCCAGCATTTT.

This clone turned up a few times. The chain joins TRBV28 to TRBJ1-1; no definite D call. The CDR3 extends over 14 amino acids. V lost 10 bases and J lost 1, with 16 bases in between. Germline V gene sequence: CDR1 MDHEN, CDR2 SYDVKM. DNA of the CDR3: TGTGCCACTACAACACAGATTACGAACACTGAAGCTTTCTTT. Its protein product is CATTTQITNTEAFF.

This chain uses TRBV6-2 or TRBV6-3 with TRBJ2-2; D is possibly TRBD2 (5 bases). The CDR3 runs to 16 residues. CDR1 and CDR2 (germline): MNHEY, SVGEGT. V was clipped by 5 bases and J by 4 bases, with 17 bases between them. As DNA, the CDR3 is TGTGCCAGCAGTGTTTCCGCTAGCTCCGGCACCGGGGAGCTGTTTTTT. Its translation is CASSVSASSGTGELFF.

The J gene is TRBJ2-1, the V gene TRBV28, with D unclear. V was clipped by 3 bases and J by 0 bases, with 9 bases between them. The CDR3 has 15 residues. The germline gives CDR1 MDHEN, CDR2 SYDVKM. DNA for the CDR3: TGTGCCAGCAGTTTTGCCGGTAGCTCCTACAATGAGCAGTTCTTC. This encodes CASSFAGSSYNEQFF.

This chain joins TRBV6-4 and TRBJ2-1; 10 nucleotides line up with TRBD2. After removal of 5 bases from V and 8 bases from J, the junction contained 9 bases not matched to a gene. The CDR3 has 15 residues. Germline V lookup: CDR1 MRHNA, CDR2 SNTAGT. The DNA for the CDR3 is TGTGCCAGCAGTATTCGGGCTAGCGGGGGTGATGAGCAGTTCTTC. It codes for CASSIRASGGDEQFF.

This chain uses TRBV5-1 with TRBJ2-2; the match to TRBD2 covers 9 bases. CDR1 SGHRS and CDR2 YFSETQ come from the germline V gene. The ends lost 7 bases at V and 3 bases at J; junction bases unmatched: 4. The CDR3 has 14 amino acids. The CDR3 nucleotides are TGCGCCAGCCGGCTAGCGGGGCACACCGGGGAGCTGTTTTTT. It yields the protein CASRLAGHTGELFF.

This clone occurred a few times. The J gene is TRBJ1-6, the V gene TRBV27; 9 nucleotides match TRBD1. Per the germline V gene, CDR1 is MNHEY and CDR2 is SMNVEV (reference sequence). Germline trimming cut 3 bases from V and 10 bases from J; bases unmatched to any gene: 10. There are 16 residues in the CDR3. CDR3 amino acids: CASSFSGTGIRSPLHF. The CDR3 DNA reads TGTGCCAGCAGTTTCTCCGGGACAGGGATTAGGTCACCCCTCCACTTT.

This rearrangement joins TRBV3-1 (or the pseudogene TRBV3-2) to TRBJ2-1, with D possibly matching TRBD2 (6 bases). The V gene's germline CDR1 is LGHDT and CDR2 YNNKEL (reference sequence). The CDR3 length is 16 residues. Trimming took off 2 bases at V and 3 bases at J, with 14 bases between the two ends. CDR3 coding DNA: TGTGCCAGCAGCCAAATCGGGGGTCGGCTCTACAATGAGCAGTTCTTC. It specifies CASSQIGGRLYNEQFF.

With respect to this clone: At the DNA level, this CDR3 is encoded by other sequences in the same sample as well. This chain joins TRBV27 and TRBJ2-7; unclear D gene. The CDR3 covers 13 residues. Per the germline V gene, CDR1 is MNHEY and CDR2 is SMNVEV (reference sequence). V shed 3 bases and J shed 0 bases, with 6 bases lying between them. The CDR3 DNA reads TGTGCCAGCAGTTTGGCTAGCTCCTACGAGCAGTACTTC. Encoded protein: CASSLASSYEQYF.

This chain links TRBV5-1 with TRBJ1-2; 12 bases fit TRBD1. V lost 3 bases to trimming and J lost 8 bases; unmatched junction nucleotides: 5. The CDR3 is made up of 14 amino acids. From germline, CDR1 is SGHRS and CDR2 YFSETQ. The CDR3 sequence: CASSWGQGAVGYTF. As DNA, the CDR3 is TGCGCCAGCAGCTGGGGACAGGGGGCGGTCGGCTACACCTTC.

This sequence joins TRBV28 and TRBJ1-2, with D unclear. The germline V gene has CDR1 MDHEN and CDR2 SYDVKM. Trimming took off 6 bases at V and 8 bases at J, with 22 bases between the two ends. The CDR3 is 15 amino acids. The CDR3 sequence: CASSPQTWRTRGYTF. The CDR3 DNA follows: TGTGCCAGCAGCCCACAAACATGGAGGACTCGGGGCTACACCTTC.

The V call is TRBV6-5, the J call TRBJ1-1; unclear D gene. V was pared by 2 bases and J by 4 bases, with 8 bases between. CDR3 length equals 13 residues. Germline loops: CDR1 MNHEY, CDR2 SVGAGI. The CDR3 here is CASSYGRATEAFF. In DNA, the CDR3 is TGTGCCAGCAGTTACGGGAGGGCCACTGAAGCTTTCTTT.

In nucleotides, the CDR3 is TGTGCCAGCAGTTTCGACAGGGGTGGCGGCTACACCTTC. Its protein product is CASSFDRGGGYTF. The V gene is TRBV7-3, the J gene TRBJ1-2; 8 bases fit TRBD1. CDR3 length equals 13 residues. Germline-derived CDR1 and CDR2 are SGHTA and FQGTGA. V gave up 6 bases and J gave up 8 bases; unmatched junction bases: 8.

The genes are TRBV20-1 and TRBJ2-1; tentatively, D is TRBD2 (5 bases). V lost 3 bases and J 6 bases, leaving 12 bases between the germline ends. Germline loops: CDR1 DFQATT, CDR2 SNEGSKA (reference sequence). The CDR3 consists of 13 residues. The CDR3 nucleotides read TGCAGTGCTAGTTCTAGCCCAGGCAATGAGCAGTTCTTC. Translating gives CSASSSPGNEQFF.

This clone occurred once. V and J are TRBV28 and TRBJ2-1, with TRBD2 matching 15 bases. V lost 3 bases, J lost 9 bases, and 12 bases stayed unmatched. Germline CDR1 MDHEN, CDR2 SYDVKM. CDR3 length equals 18 residues. As DNA, the CDR3 is TGTGCCAGCAGTTTTATTGGACTAGCGGGAGGGCTCTCGGGTGAGCAGTTCTTC. Translating gives CASSFIGLAGGLSGEQFF.